This TCR beta chain was retrieved from a study of T cell responses to AZD1222 COVID-19 vaccine. Study findings and constraints: CD4 TCRs associated with vaccination spanned spike, dominating at 160-218 and 743-854. Just 6 or 7 AZD1222 recipients were seropositive at baseline. Donors were chiefly white British, with a greater number of females, and clonal diversity was perhaps underestimated. In the spike-specific TCR repertoire, nearly half reportedly target unmutated variant regions.

TCRdb keeps only in-frame clones here, not all; method: immunoSEQ multiplex PCR. This sample carries fewer than 120,000 clones, roughly 89% of them seen once, and the ten largest clones take about 15%. CDR3 length: 14 residues. Germline V gene lookup returns CDR1 SGHAT and CDR2 FQNNGV. The V gene lost 8 bases and the J gene lost 0 bases, with 14 bases spanning the gap. As for this clone: Antigen: not known.

The starting material was peripheral blood, obtained 28 days after the second AZD1222 dose. This chain uses TRBV11-2 with TRBJ2-7, with D possibly called TRBD1 or TRBD2 (5 bases each). The clonotype was recovered from an adult who received the AZD1222 COVID-19 vaccine. Here the CDR3 DNA reads TGTGCCAGCCTGGGGGACGTTGGCTCCTACGAGCAGTACTTC. It codes for CASLGDVGSYEQYF.